This paragraph covers one T cell receptor beta chain sequence. This clonotype was recorded many times. The antigen it binds to is not known. The record has no base qualities; no much larger clone is one base away. This entry is derived from a study of patients and donors after allogeneic stem cell transplantation (dated by TCRdb to 2018 to 2021). Relative to germline, V is 5 bases shorter and J is 6 bases shorter, with 22 bases between their ends. The germline V gene supplies CDR1 MDHEN and CDR2 SYDVKM. From the cysteine up to the phenylalanine, the CDR3 has a length of 16 residues. Kept here is only the CDR3 DNA, which spans 48 bases and is read in frame from base 1. Library creation used RT-PCR. TCRdb records NextSeq 550 as the sequencer. The public sequencing data were trimmed at Q25 with fastp and processed into clonotypes with MiXCR by TCRdb, which kept only in-frame beta chains. Entries are consolidated by CDR3 protein sequence, retaining the most common genes and DNA. This sample has 25,000 to 30,000 distinct CDR3 sequences in its table, and approximately 8.8% of those were observed once. The ten largest clones add up to approximately 48% of the sample.

Here the chain combines TRBV28 and TRBJ1-2, with the D gene too uncertain to name. The material sequenced was blood, either unsorted or a sorted T cell fraction (not recorded which). The sequence derives from a human donor who was either an allogeneic HSCT recipient or a stem cell or donor lymphocyte infusion donor (not recorded which). It is not recorded whose cells these are; they may come from a transplant donor. The CDR3 is CASSLPAGVAWDGYTF. The sequenced DNA: TGTGCCAGCAGTCTCCCTGCCGGGGTCGCATGGGATGGCTACACCTTC.